These T cell receptor beta chains were read from a single sample in a study of T cell responses to AZD1222 COVID-19 vaccine. Clones were sequenced by immunoSEQ multiplex PCR, and TCRdb holds only the in-frame ones, with some missing. The sample has fewer than 100,000 clones, roughly 90% seen once; the top ten hold about a sixth. The starting material was peripheral blood, obtained 28 days after the second AZD1222 dose. The receptors originated from an adult who received the AZD1222 COVID-19 vaccine. The CDR3 runs from the conserved cysteine through the conserved F or W. The order of the fields is V gene, D gene, J gene, clone size, CDR3 protein. D genes are given only for firm matches. The size of a clone is reported for some rows only, either as once, few or many, or as a class for expanded clones.

v_gene: TRBV6-6
d_gene: TRBD2
j_gene: TRBJ2-7
abundance: few
CDR3aa: CASSRSPRSGRAYEQYF

v_gene: TRBV5-1
d_gene: -
j_gene: TRBJ1-2
abundance: -
CDR3aa: CASTRSQDYGYTF

v_gene: TRBV10-3
d_gene: TRBD1
j_gene: TRBJ1-3
abundance: -
CDR3aa: CAISGDREFLEGNTIYF

v_gene: TRBV11-1
d_gene: -
j_gene: TRBJ2-6
abundance: -
CDR3aa: CASSLGFSSGANVLTF

v_gene: TRBV9
d_gene: TRBD2
j_gene: TRBJ2-3
abundance: -
CDR3aa: CASSVAAGDTDTQYF

v_gene: TRBV29-1
d_gene: -
j_gene: TRBJ1-2
abundance: -
CDR3aa: CSVYTSNYGYTF

v_gene: TRBV7-9
d_gene: -
j_gene: TRBJ2-7
abundance: -
CDR3aa: CASMGVLWEPYEQYF

v_gene: TRBV27
d_gene: TRBD1
j_gene: TRBJ2-1
abundance: -
CDR3aa: CASRSGQGYNEQFF

v_gene: TRBV2
d_gene: TRBD2
j_gene: TRBJ2-1
abundance: -
CDR3aa: CASSEAGTSGGGNEQFF

v_gene: TRBV19
d_gene: -
j_gene: TRBJ1-5
abundance: few
CDR3aa: CASMPTGQDYNQPQHF

v_gene: TRBV28
d_gene: TRBD1
j_gene: TRBJ2-1
abundance: -
CDR3aa: CASSGTGTYNEQFF

v_gene: TRBV19
d_gene: TRBD1
j_gene: TRBJ2-7
abundance: -
CDR3aa: CASSIGRGLYEQYF

v_gene: TRBV2
d_gene: -
j_gene: TRBJ2-1
abundance: -
CDR3aa: CASVRGSYNEQFF

v_gene: TRBV28
d_gene: -
j_gene: TRBJ2-1
abundance: -
CDR3aa: CASSRQNSYNEQFF

v_gene: TRBV29-1
d_gene: TRBD2
j_gene: TRBJ2-1
abundance: -
CDR3aa: CSVGDGGYYNEQFF

v_gene: TRBV4-1
d_gene: -
j_gene: TRBJ2-4
abundance: few
CDR3aa: CASSPEETGRNIQYF

v_gene: TRBV9
d_gene: -
j_gene: TRBJ1-5
abundance: -
CDR3aa: CASSPGGHDNQPQHF

v_gene: TRBV6-6
d_gene: -
j_gene: TRBJ2-1
abundance: -
CDR3aa: CASSTGPRDEQFF

v_gene: TRBV12-3/TRBV12-4
d_gene: -
j_gene: TRBJ1-2
abundance: -
CDR3aa: CASSLGINYGYTF

v_gene: TRBV10-2
d_gene: TRBD2
j_gene: TRBJ2-1
abundance: -
CDR3aa: CASGPETSRYNEQFF

v_gene: TRBV19
d_gene: -
j_gene: TRBJ2-7
abundance: -
CDR3aa: CASSRGHSVSYEQYF

v_gene: TRBV29-1
d_gene: TRBD1
j_gene: TRBJ1-3
abundance: -
CDR3aa: CSVRMDRARVGNTIYF

v_gene: TRBV6-5
d_gene: TRBD1
j_gene: TRBJ1-2
abundance: -
CDR3aa: CASSRDRGNYGYTF

v_gene: TRBV4-2
d_gene: -
j_gene: TRBJ2-6
abundance: -
CDR3aa: CASSQERGAGANVLTF

v_gene: TRBV16
d_gene: TRBD2
j_gene: TRBJ2-1
abundance: -
CDR3aa: CASSQSGEGSEQFF

v_gene: TRBV5-4
d_gene: -
j_gene: TRBJ2-1
abundance: -
CDR3aa: CASSGSGDNEQFF

v_gene: TRBV7-2
d_gene: TRBD2
j_gene: TRBJ2-1
abundance: -
CDR3aa: CASSLAKLAGFEQFF

v_gene: TRBV9
d_gene: -
j_gene: TRBJ2-7
abundance: -
CDR3aa: CASSPSQGTYEQYF

v_gene: TRBV11-2
d_gene: -
j_gene: TRBJ1-2
abundance: once
CDR3aa: CASSPAGLGYTF

v_gene: TRBV5-6
d_gene: -
j_gene: TRBJ1-2
abundance: -
CDR3aa: CASSLIRGMGGYTF

v_gene: TRBV5-1
d_gene: -
j_gene: TRBJ2-2
abundance: -
CDR3aa: CASRGPEDGELFF